These T cell receptor beta chains were read from a single sample in a study of T cells after yellow fever vaccination. TCRdb itself ran the 5' RACE reads through MiXCR, one entry per CDR3 protein. The table includes hundreds of thousands of distinct CDR3 sequences, 11% detected once. Sequenced material: PBMCs, taken on the day of the first yellow fever vaccination. The receptors shown here come from a man aged 18-30 years who received the YFV17D yellow fever vaccine. The CDR3 runs from the conserved cysteine through the conserved F or W. The D gene is left open where the match is weak. Only some rows state a clone size, as once, few, many or a class for expanded clones.

>.|.|TRBJ2-7|TRBV6-2/TRBV6-3
.
CASSSSGELAYEQYF
>.|few|TRBJ2-7|TRBV5-4
TGTGCCAGCAGATCTGGGGGAGACCACTACGAGCAGTACTTC
CASRSGGDHYEQYF
>.|.|TRBJ1-6|TRBV5-1
TGCGCCAGCAGCTCCACAACACGGTATAATTCACCCCTCCACTTT
CASSSTTRYNSPLHF
>TRBD2|.|TRBJ2-1|TRBV5-1
TGCGCCAGCAGCAAGCGGGGGGGCTCCTACAATGAGCAGTTCTTC
CASSKRGGSYNEQFF
>.|many|TRBJ2-2|TRBV24-1
TGTGCCACCACGGACAGCTTAAACACCGGGGAGCTGTTTTTT
CATTDSLNTGELFF
>TRBD2|.|TRBJ2-2|TRBV4-3
TGCGCCAGCAACGAGGAGTGGCGGGGGGGCTCCGGGGAGCTGTTTTTT
CASNEEWRGGSGELFF
>TRBD2|many|TRBJ2-3|TRBV7-2
TGTGCCAGCAGCTTAGGAGCGGGGGGGCCCGCAGATACGCAGTATTTT
CASSLGAGGPADTQYF
>.|many|TRBJ2-3|TRBV5-1
TGCGCCAGCCGTGATCTCCCAGATACGCAGTATTTT
CASRDLPDTQYF
>TRBD1|once|TRBJ2-3|TRBV7-9
TGTGCCGGTACCCCGACAGGGAAGACAGATACGCAGTATTTT
CAGTPTGKTDTQYF
>TRBD1|few|TRBJ2-2|TRBV6-5
TGTGCCACAAGACAGGGGCCGGGGGAGCTGTTTTTT
CATRQGPGELFF
>.|many|TRBJ1-5|TRBV7-9
TGTGCCAGCAGCTTAAGGGACCAGCCCCAGCATTTT
CASSLRDQPQHF
>TRBD1|few|TRBJ2-3|TRBV18
TGTGCCAGCTCACCACCCGGGACAGCACTGGCAGATACGCAGTATTTT
CASSPPGTALADTQYF
>TRBD2|.|TRBJ2-2|TRBV5-4
TGTGCCAGCAGCTTGGAGTTGCGGGGGACCTCGGGCACCGGGGAGCTGTTTTTT
CASSLELRGTSGTGELFF
>.|few|TRBJ2-3|TRBV19
TGTGCCAGTAGTATTCGGGCATCTAGCACAGATACGCAGTATTTT
CASSIRASSTDTQYF
>TRBD1|.|TRBJ1-6|TRBV5-1
TGCGCCAGCAGCTTGGCCGAACGACAGGGGAATTCACCCCTCCACTTT
CASSLAERQGNSPLHF
>.|.|TRBJ2-1|TRBV12-3/TRBV12-4
TGTGCCAGCAGTTTTGTGCTCTACAATGAGCAGTTCTTC
CASSFVLYNEQFF
>TRBD1|.|TRBJ1-1|TRBV20-1
TGCAGTGCTAGAGGCGCGGTGGGACAGGTTTTCGGGAACACTGAAGCTTTCTTT
CSARGAVGQVFGNTEAFF
>.|.|TRBJ2-5|TRBV18
TGTGCCAGCTCACCATTACTTCAAGAGACCCAGTACTTC
CASSPLLQETQYF
>.|.|TRBJ2-3|TRBV4-2
TGTGCCAGCAGCCAAGATCTTGGCGGGGCCTCTTACACAGATACGCAGTATTTT
CASSQDLGGASYTDTQYF
>.|.|TRBJ2-3|TRBV7-2
TGTGCCAGCAGCTATAGCCCGGGGGTCGGCACAGATACGCAGTATTTT
CASSYSPGVGTDTQYF
>.|few|TRBJ2-1|TRBV19
TGTGCCAGTAGTATCAAGTCCGCAAGCTACAATGAGCAGTTCTTC
CASSIKSASYNEQFF
>TRBD2|.|TRBJ2-5|TRBV7-2
TGTGCCAGCAGCTACCTTAGCGGGGGGGGTGGTGAGACCCAGTACTTC
CASSYLSGGGGETQYF
>.|few|TRBJ1-2|TRBV7-2
TGTGCCAGCAGCGCGTCCCTGGTAGGGGGCTACACCTTC
CASSASLVGGYTF
>TRBD1|few|TRBJ1-1|TRBV5-6
TGTGCCAGCAGCACTATACAGGGGGCGGTTGAAGCTTTCTTT
CASSTIQGAVEAFF
>.|.|TRBJ2-3|TRBV24-1
TGTGCCACCAGTGATCTACCGCCCAGAGGGACAGATACGCAGTATTTT
CATSDLPPRGTDTQYF
>.|few|TRBJ2-3|TRBV27
TGTGCCACGGGCGCAATAAGCACAGATACGCAGTATTTT
CATGAISTDTQYF
>.|few|TRBJ2-1|TRBV6-5
TGTGCCAGCAGGGGGGGCCATGAGCAGTTCTTC
CASRGGHEQFF
>.|few|TRBJ2-2|TRBV20-1
TGCAGTGCTAGAGATCGGAAAACAGGGAATACCGGGGAGCTGTTTTTT
CSARDRKTGNTGELFF
>.|.|TRBJ1-2|TRBV29-1
TGCAGCGTTTCGGCGGGGAGAGGCTACACCTTC
CSVSAGRGYTF
>TRBD1|.|TRBJ1-5|TRBV2
TGTGCCAGCAGAGGCAGGGGGGGCAATCAGCCCCAGCATTTT
CASRGRGGNQPQHF
>TRBD2|few|TRBJ2-3|TRBV3-1
TGTGCCAGCAGCCGCCGGACTAGCGGGGATTTCACAGATACGCAGTATTTT
CASSRRTSGDFTDTQYF
>.|many|TRBJ2-3|TRBV12-3/TRBV12-4
TGTGCCAGCAGCCCCCCGCGGGGACGTACAGATACGCAGTATTTT
CASSPPRGRTDTQYF
>TRBD1|.|TRBJ1-1|TRBV12-3/TRBV12-4
TGTGCCAGCAGCCCAGGGGGGTACTACACTGAAGCTTTCTTT
CASSPGGYYTEAFF
>TRBD2|few|TRBJ2-5|TRBV20-1
TGCAGCGCGGGGGGTTCGCAAGAGACCCAGTACTTC
CSAGGSQETQYF